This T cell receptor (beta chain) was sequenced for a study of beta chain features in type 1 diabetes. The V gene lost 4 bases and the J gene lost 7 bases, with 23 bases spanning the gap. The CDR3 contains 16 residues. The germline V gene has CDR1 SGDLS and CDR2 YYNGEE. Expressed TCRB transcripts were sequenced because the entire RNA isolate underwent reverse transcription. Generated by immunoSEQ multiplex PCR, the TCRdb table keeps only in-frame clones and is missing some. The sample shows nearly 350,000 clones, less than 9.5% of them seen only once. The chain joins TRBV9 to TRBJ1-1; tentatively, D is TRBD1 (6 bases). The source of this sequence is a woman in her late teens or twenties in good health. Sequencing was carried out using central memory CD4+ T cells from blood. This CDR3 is CASSPSAVGATHEAFF. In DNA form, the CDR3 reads TGTGCCAGCAGCCCTAGCGCAGTGGGGGCAACCCATGAAGCTTTCTTT.